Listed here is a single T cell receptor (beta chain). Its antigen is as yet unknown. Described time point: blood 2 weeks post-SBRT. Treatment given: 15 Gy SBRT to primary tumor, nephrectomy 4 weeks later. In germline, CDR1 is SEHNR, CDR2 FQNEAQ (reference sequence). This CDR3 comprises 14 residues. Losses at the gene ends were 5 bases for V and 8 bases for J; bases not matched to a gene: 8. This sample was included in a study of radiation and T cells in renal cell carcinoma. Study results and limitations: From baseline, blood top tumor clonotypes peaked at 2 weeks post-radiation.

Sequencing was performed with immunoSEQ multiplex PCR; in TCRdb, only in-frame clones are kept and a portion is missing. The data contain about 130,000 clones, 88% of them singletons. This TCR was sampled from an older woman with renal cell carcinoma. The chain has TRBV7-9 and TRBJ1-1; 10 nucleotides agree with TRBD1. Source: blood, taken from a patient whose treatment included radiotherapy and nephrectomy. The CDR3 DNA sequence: TGTGCCAGCAGCCAAGCCCGGGACAGGGGCGAAGCTTTCTTT. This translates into CASSQARDRGEAFF.